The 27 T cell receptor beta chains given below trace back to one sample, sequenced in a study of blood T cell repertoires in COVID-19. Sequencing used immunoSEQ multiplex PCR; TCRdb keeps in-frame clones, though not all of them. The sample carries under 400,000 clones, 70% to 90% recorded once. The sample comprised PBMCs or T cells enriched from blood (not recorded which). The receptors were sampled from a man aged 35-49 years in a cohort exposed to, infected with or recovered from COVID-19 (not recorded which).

The CDR3 region is CASSYGQFSGANVLTF. The CDR3 DNA reads as TGTGCCAGCAGTTACGGCCAGTTCTCTGGGGCCAACGTCCTGACTTTC. This chain joins TRBV6-5 and TRBJ2-6; D is unresolved. Trimming took 2 bases from V and 0 from J, leaving 8 bases between them. This CDR3 contains 16 residues. Germline-derived CDR1 and CDR2 are MNHEY and SVGAGI.

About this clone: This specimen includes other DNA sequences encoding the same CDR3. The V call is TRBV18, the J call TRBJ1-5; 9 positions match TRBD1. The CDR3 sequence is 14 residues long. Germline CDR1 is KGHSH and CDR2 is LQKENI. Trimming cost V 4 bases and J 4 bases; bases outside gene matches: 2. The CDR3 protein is CASSLGTGNQPQHF. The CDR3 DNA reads TGTGCCAGCTCACTGGGGACAGGGAATCAGCCCCAGCATTTT.

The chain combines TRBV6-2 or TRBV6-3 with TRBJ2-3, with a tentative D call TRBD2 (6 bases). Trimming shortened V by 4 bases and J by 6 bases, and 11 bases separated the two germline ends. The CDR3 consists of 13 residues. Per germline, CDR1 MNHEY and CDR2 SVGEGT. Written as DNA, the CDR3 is TGTGCCAGCAGTTCCCGGGAGAGGGATACGCAGTATTTT. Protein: CASSSRERDTQYF.

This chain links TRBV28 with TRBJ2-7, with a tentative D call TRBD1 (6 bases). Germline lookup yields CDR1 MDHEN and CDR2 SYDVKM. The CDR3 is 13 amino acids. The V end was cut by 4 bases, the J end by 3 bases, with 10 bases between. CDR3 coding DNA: TGTGCCAGCAGTTCAGGGGCAAACTACGAGCAGTACTTC. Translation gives CASSSGANYEQYF.

This chain's CDR3 is CASSQRTGFSGNTIYF. CDR3 nucleotides: TGTGCCAGCAGCCAACGGACAGGATTCTCTGGAAACACCATATATTTT. The chain has TRBV3-1 (or the pseudogene TRBV3-2) and TRBJ1-3, with 7 bases identical to TRBD1. In germline, CDR1 is LGHDT, CDR2 YNNKEL (reference sequence). After removal of 2 bases from V and 0 bases from J, the junction contained 4 bases not matched to a gene. CDR3 size: 16 residues.

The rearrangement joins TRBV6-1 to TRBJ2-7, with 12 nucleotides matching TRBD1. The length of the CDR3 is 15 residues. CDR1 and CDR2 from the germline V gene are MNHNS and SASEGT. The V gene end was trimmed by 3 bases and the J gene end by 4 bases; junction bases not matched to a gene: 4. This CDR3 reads CASSDPGQGAYEQYF. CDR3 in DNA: TGTGCCAGCAGTGATCCGGGACAGGGGGCTTACGAGCAGTACTTC.

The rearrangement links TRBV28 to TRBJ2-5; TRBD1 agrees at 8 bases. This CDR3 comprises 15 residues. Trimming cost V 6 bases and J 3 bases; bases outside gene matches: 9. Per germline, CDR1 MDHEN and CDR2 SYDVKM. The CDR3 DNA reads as TGTGCCAGCAGGGAAGACAGGGGTAAGAAAGAGACCCAGTACTTC. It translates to CASREDRGKKETQYF. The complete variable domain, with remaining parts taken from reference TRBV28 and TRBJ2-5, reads DVKVTQSSRYLVKRTGEKVFLECVQDMDHENMFWYRQDPGLGLRLIYFSYDVKMKEKGDIPEGYSVSREKKERFSLILESASTNQTSMYLCASREDRGKKETQYFGPGTRLLVL.

In DNA, the CDR3 is TGCAGCGCCATTAGCACCGGGGAGCTGTTTTTT. It specifies CSAISTGELFF. This rearrangement joins TRBV29-1 to TRBJ2-2, with no clear D. CDR3 length: 11 amino acids. Germline values: CDR1 SQVTM, CDR2 ANQGSEA. Trimming took 7 bases from V and 4 from J, leaving 7 bases between them.

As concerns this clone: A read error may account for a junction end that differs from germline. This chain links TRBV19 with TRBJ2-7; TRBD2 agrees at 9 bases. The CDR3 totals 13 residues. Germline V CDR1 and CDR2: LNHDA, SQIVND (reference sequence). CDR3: CASSIGREGPPLF. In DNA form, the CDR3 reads TGTGCCAGTAGTATTGGGCGGGAGGGCCCCCCCCTCTTC.

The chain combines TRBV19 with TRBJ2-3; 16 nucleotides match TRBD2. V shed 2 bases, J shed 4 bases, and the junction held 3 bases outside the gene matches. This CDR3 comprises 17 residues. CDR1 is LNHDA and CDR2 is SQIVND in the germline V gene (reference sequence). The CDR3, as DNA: TGTGCCAGTAGTATATCGGGACTAGCGGGAGGGGCAGATACGCAGTATTTT. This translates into CASSISGLAGGADTQYF.

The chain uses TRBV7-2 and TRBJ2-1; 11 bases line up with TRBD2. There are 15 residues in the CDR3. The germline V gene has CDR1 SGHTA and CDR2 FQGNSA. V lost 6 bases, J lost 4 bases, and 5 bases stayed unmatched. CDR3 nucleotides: TGTGCCAGCAGAAGAACTAGCGGGAGTTACAATGAGCAGTTCTTC. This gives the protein CASRRTSGSYNEQFF.

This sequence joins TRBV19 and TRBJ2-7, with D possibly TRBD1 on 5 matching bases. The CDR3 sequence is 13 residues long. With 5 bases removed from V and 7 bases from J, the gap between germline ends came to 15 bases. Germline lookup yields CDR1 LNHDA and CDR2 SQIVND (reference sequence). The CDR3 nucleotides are TGTGCCAGTAGTCTCCAGTTAAAGGGGGAGCAGTACTTC. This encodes CASSLQLKGEQYF.

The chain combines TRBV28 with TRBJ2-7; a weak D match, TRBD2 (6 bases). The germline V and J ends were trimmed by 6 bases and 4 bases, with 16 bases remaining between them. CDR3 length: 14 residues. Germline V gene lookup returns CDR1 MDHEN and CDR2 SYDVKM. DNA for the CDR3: TGTGCCAGCAGCCTTCCGGGAGATATATACGAGCAGTACTTC. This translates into CASSLPGDIYEQYF.

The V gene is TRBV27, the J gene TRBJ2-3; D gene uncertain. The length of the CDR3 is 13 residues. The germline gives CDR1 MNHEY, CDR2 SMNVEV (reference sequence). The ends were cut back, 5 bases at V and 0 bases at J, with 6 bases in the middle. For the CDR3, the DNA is TGTGCCAGCAGTCCGACAAGCACAGATACGCAGTATTTT. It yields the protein CASSPTSTDTQYF.

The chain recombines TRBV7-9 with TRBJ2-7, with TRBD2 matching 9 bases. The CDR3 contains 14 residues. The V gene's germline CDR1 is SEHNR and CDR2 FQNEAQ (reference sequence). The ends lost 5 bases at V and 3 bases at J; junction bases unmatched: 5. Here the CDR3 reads CASSPRTSDYEQYF. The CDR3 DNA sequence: TGTGCCAGCAGCCCCCGGACTAGCGACTACGAGCAGTACTTC.

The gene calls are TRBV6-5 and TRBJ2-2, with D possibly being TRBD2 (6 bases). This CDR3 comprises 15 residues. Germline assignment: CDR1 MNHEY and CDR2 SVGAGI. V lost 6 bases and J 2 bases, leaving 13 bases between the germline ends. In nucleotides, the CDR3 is TGTGCCAGCAGGCAAGCGGGCCTTAACACCGGGGAGCTGTTTTTT. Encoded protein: CASRQAGLNTGELFF.

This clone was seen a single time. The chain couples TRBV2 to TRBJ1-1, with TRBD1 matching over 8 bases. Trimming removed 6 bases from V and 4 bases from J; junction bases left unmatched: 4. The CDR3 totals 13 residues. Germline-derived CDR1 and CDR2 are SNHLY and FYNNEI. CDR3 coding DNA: TGTGCCAGCAGCCCACAGGGGGTCACTGAAGCTTTCTTT. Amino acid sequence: CASSPQGVTEAFF.

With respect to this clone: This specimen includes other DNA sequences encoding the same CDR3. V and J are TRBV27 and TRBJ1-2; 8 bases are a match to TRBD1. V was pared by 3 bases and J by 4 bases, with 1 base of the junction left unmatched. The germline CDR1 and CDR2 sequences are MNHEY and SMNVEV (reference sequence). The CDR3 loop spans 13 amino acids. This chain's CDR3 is CASSFTGGYGYTF. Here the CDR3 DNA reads TGTGCCAGCAGTTTTACAGGGGGCTATGGCTACACCTTC.

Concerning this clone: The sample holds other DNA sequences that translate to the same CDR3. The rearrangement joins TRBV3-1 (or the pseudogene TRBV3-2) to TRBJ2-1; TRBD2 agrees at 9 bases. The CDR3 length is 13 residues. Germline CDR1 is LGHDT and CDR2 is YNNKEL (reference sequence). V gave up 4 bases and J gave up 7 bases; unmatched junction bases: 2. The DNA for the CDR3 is TGTGCCAGCAGCCGTACTAGCGGGAATGAGCAGTTCTTC. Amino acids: CASSRTSGNEQFF.

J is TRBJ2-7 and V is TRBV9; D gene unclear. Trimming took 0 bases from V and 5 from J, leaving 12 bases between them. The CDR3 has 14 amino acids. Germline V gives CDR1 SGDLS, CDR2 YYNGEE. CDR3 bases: TGTGCCAGCAGCGTAGGTGACCAGAGGAACGAGCAGTACTTC. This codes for CASSVGDQRNEQYF.

CDR3 residues: CASSTGTGASGRIPQYF. The DNA for the CDR3 is TGTGCCAGCTCAACCGGGACAGGGGCTAGCGGGAGAATCCCGCAGTACTTC. The V gene is TRBV18, the J gene TRBJ2-7, with D perhaps being TRBD1 or TRBD2 (10 bases each). The germline CDR1 and CDR2 sequences are KGHSH and LQKENI. Between the trimmed V and J ends, which lost 5 bases and 9 bases, there was a span of 29 bases. There are 17 residues in the CDR3.

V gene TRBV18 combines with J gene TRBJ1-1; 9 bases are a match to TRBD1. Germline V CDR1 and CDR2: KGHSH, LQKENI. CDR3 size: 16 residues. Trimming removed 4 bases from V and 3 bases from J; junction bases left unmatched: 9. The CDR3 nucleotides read TGTGCCAGCTCACTATACAGGGGGCTAAGGGACACTGAAGCTTTCTTT. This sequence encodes CASSLYRGLRDTEAFF.

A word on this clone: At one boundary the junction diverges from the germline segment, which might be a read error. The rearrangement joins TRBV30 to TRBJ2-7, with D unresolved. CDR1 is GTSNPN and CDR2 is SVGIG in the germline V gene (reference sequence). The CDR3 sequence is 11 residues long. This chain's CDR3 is CAWGHSHEQYF. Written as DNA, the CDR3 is TGTGCCTGGGGGCACTCCCACGAGCAGTACTTC.

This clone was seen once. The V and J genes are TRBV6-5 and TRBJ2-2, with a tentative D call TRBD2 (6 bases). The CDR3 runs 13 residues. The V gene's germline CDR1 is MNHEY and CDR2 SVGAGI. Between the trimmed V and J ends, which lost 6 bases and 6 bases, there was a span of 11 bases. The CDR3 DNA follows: TGTGCCAGCAGACAACCTAGCGCCGGGGAGCTGTTTTTT. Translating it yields CASRQPSAGELFF.

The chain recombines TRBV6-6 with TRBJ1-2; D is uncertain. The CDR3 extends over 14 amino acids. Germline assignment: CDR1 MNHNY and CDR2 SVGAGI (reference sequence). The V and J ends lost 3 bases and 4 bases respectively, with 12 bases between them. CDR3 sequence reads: CASSYSGSGYGYTF. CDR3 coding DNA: TGTGCCAGCAGTTATAGCGGTTCGGGCTATGGCTACACCTTC.

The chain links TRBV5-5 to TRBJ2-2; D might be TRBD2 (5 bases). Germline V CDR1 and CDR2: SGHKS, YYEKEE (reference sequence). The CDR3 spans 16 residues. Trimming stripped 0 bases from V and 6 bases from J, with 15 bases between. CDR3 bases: TGTGCCAGCAGCTTGGCCGTGAGGGTTGTTTCCGGGGAGCTGTTTTTT. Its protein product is CASSLAVRVVSGELFF.

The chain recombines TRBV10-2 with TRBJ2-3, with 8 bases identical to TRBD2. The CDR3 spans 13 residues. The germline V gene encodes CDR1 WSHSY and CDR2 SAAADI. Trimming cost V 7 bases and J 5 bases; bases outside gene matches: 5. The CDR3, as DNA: TGCGCCAGCAAACCGGGGGGGGGAGATACGCAGTATTTT. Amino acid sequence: CASKPGGGDTQYF.